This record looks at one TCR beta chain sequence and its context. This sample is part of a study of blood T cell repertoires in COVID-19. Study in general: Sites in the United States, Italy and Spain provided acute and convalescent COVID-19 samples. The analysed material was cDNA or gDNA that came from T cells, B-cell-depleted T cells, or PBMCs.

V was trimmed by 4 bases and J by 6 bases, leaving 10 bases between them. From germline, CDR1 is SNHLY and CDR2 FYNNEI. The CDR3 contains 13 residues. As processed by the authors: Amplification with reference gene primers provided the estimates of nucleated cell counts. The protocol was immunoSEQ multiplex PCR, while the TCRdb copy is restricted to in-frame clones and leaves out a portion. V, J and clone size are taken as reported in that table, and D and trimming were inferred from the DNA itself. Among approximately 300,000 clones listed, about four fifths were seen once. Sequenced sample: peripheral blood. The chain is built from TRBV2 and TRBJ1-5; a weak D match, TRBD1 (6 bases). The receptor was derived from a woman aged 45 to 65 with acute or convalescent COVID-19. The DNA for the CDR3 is TGTGCCAGCAGTGCTAGGGGGTTTCAGCCCCAGCATTTT. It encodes CASSARGFQPQHF.